A single sample is the source of the 5 T cell receptor beta chains below, sequenced in a study of T cell responses to AZD1222 COVID-19 vaccine. Sequenced by immunoSEQ multiplex PCR; TCRdb stores in-frame clones only, minus some. Of about 150,000 clones listed, roughly nine tenths were seen once; the top ten hold around 1.6%. Material: peripheral blood, obtained on day 0 of AZD1222 vaccination. These receptors were taken from an adult in good health.

CDR3 DNA sequence: TGTGCCAGCAGCCCCAGGGGGGTTAAGAGCAATCAGCCCCAGCATTTT. Amino acid sequence: CASSPRGVKSNQPQHF. This sequence joins TRBV7-2 and TRBJ1-5, with TRBD1 matching over 7 bases. Per germline, CDR1 SGHTA and CDR2 FQGNSA. CDR3 length: 16 amino acids. V shed 5 bases and J 1 base; nucleotides not matched to a gene: 8.

This clone was picked up a small number of times. The CDR3 DNA sequence: TGTGCCAGCAGGGACCGGGATCAGCCCCAGCATTTT. Residues: CASRDRDQPQHF. The V and J genes are TRBV12-3 or TRBV12-4 and TRBJ1-5, with D unclear. V was pared by 6 bases and J by 5 bases, with 8 bases between. This CDR3 has 12 amino acids.

This clone was detected only a few times. This chain uses TRBV12-3 or TRBV12-4 with TRBJ1-1; the match to TRBD1 covers 7 bases. With V trimmed by 3 bases and J by 7 bases, 5 bases remained unmatched. This CDR3 contains 13 residues. The CDR3 coding sequence is TGTGCCAGCAGTTTTTCAGGGGGGATTGAAGCTTTCTTT. It yields the protein CASSFSGGIEAFF.

The chain's CDR3 is CASNEAGYNSPLHF. CDR3 DNA sequence: TGTGCCAGTAACGAGGCCGGGTATAATTCACCCCTCCACTTT. The genes are TRBV19 and TRBJ1-6; unclear D gene. This CDR3 has 14 amino acids. CDR1 LNHDA and CDR2 SQIVND come from the germline V gene (reference sequence). The V end lost 7 bases, the J end lost 4 bases, and 11 bases lay between the germline ends.

This sequence joins TRBV18 and TRBJ1-1, with D maybe TRBD1 (5 bases). CDR3 size: 14 residues. Germline V gene sequence: CDR1 KGHSH, CDR2 LQKENI. V was cut by 2 bases and J by 3 bases, with 10 bases left in between. The CDR3 loop is CASSPKGGDTEAFF. DNA of the CDR3: TGTGCCAGCTCACCAAAGGGAGGGGACACTGAAGCTTTCTTT. Together with reference TRBV18 and TRBJ1-1, the CDR3 gives the full variable domain: NAGVMQNPRHLVRRRGQEARLRCSPMKGHSHVYWYRQLPEEGLKFMVYLQKENIIDESGMPKERFSAEFPKEGPSILRIQQVVRGDSAAYFCASSPKGGDTEAFFGQGTRLTVV.